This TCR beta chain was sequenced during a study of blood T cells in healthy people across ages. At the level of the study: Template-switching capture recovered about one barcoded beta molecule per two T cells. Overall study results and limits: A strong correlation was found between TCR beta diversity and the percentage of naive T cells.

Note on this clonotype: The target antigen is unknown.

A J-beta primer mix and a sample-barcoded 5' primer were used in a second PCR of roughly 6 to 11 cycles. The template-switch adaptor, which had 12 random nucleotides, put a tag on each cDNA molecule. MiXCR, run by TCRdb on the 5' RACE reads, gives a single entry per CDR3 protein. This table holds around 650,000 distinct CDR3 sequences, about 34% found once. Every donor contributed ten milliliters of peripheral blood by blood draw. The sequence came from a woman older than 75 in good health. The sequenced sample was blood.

The CDR3 region has the DNA TGCGCCAGCAGCTTGGCGTCCAGGCTTAATGAAAAACTGTTTTTT. It translates to CASSLASRLNEKLFF. This rearrangement joins TRBV5-1 to TRBJ1-4; no definite D call. The CDR3 consists of 15 residues. The germline V gene encodes CDR1 SGHRS and CDR2 YFSETQ. V gave up 0 bases and J gave up 4 bases, with 10 bases separating them.